This T cell receptor beta chain was sequenced in a study of blood T cell repertoires in COVID-19. Study details: PBMCs, B-cell-depleted T cells, or T cells were the source of the cDNA or gDNA that made up the material.

Measured with immunoSEQ multiplex PCR; TCRdb has only the in-frame clones, and not every one. The sample contains approximately 97,000 clones, just over 85% of which appear only once. Trimming removed 5 bases from V and 6 bases from J, with 15 bases in between. Germline lookup yields CDR1 SGHRS and CDR2 YFSETQ. This CDR3 has 13 residues. Those enrolled in Seattle joined during active infection and were followed longitudinally afterward. The sample consisted of peripheral blood. V and J are TRBV5-1 and TRBJ2-7; tentative D call: TRBD2 (6 bases). The sequence was collected from a man in his fifties with COVID-19, enrolled during active disease. The CDR3 loop reads CASRPQGSGEQYF. CDR3 nucleotides: TGCGCCAGCAGACCGCAGGGTAGCGGCGAGCAGTACTTC.